The rows below give T cell receptor beta chains drawn from one sample of a study of blood T cells in healthy people across ages. TCRdb redid the calling of the 5' RACE reads with MiXCR, one entry per CDR3 protein. The sample carries around 850,000 distinct CDR3 sequences, about 34% recorded once. The specimen was blood. The source is a man in his late teens or twenties in good health. Both conserved end residues are part of each CDR3. D genes are given only for firm matches. Expanded clones are given a class, and other clones once, few, many or no size at all.

j_call v_call clone_size cdr3_length d_call cdr3_aa cdr3_nt
TRBJ1-5 TRBV7-9 few 17 TRBD1 CASSLGQGAYSNQPQHF TGTGCCAGCAGCCTCGGACAGGGCGCCTATAGCAATCAGCCCCAGCATTTT
TRBJ1-4 TRBV20-1 NA 15 NA CSARDRGGGGGELFF TGCAGTGCTAGAGATCGTGGGGGCGGTGGGGGAGAACTGTTTTTT
TRBJ2-1 TRBV2 NA 17 TRBD2 CASSGSGGAGTYNEQFF TGTGCCAGCAGTGGTTCCGGGGGAGCGGGGACCTACAATGAGCAGTTCTTC
TRBJ2-4 TRBV6-2/TRBV6-3 NA 17 TRBD1 CASSDHPGQGAKNIQYF TGTGCCAGCAGTGATCACCCGGGACAGGGGGCCAAAAACATTCAGTACTTC
TRBJ1-2 TRBV4-2 few 14 TRBD1 CASSHSDRGGGYTF TGTGCCAGCAGCCACTCGGACAGGGGTGGTGGCTACACCTTC
TRBJ2-3 TRBV6-5 many 13 NA CASSYSQPDTQYF TGTGCCAGCAGTTACTCCCAGCCGGATACGCAGTATTTT
TRBJ1-2 TRBV7-2 NA 13 NA CATSRTPNYGYTF TGTGCCACCTCCAGGACACCCAACTATGGCTACACCTTC
TRBJ2-3 TRBV7-2 few 15 TRBD1 CASNSDRGRTDTQYF TGTGCCAGCAACTCCGACAGGGGACGCACAGATACGCAGTATTTT
TRBJ2-1 TRBV4-1 NA 13 NA CASSQSGVETQFF TGCGCCAGCAGCCAATCGGGGGTGGAGACCCAGTTCTTC
TRBJ2-3 TRBV10-3 NA 13 TRBD1 CAIWDSGADTQYF TGTGCCATCTGGGACAGTGGCGCAGATACGCAGTATTTT